The rows below give T cell receptor beta chains drawn from one sample of a study of T cells in Graves' hyperthyroidism and ophthalmopathy. TCRdb fed the multiplex PCR reads into MiXCR, producing one record per CDR3 protein. The sample shows fewer than 750,000 distinct CDR3 sequences, 46% of them seen only once. Material for sequencing was peripheral blood or thyroid tissue (not recorded which). The receptors here all came from a woman between 18 and 29 years old with Graves' hyperthyroidism. The CDR3 runs from the conserved cysteine through the conserved F or W. The D gene is left open where the match is weak. Size values are once, few and many counts, or a class for expanded clones, and some rows have none.

CASRDTSSYEQYF | TGTGCCAGCAGGGACACGAGCTCCTACGAGCAGTACTTC | TRBJ2-7 | 13 | . | many | TRBV5-8
CASSQGVLLAGGNNEQYF | TGCGCCAGCAGCCAAGGGGTTCTACTAGCGGGAGGAAACAATGAGCAGTACTTC | TRBJ2-7 | 18 | TRBD2 | . | TRBV5-8
CASSQDDRGRITGELFF | TGTGCCAGCAGCCAAGACGACAGGGGGCGAATCACCGGGGAGCTGTTTTTT | TRBJ2-2 | 17 | TRBD1 | . | TRBV12-3/TRBV12-4
CSAGGLAGRLFGYTF | TGCAGTGCGGGCGGACTAGCGGGACGGTTGTTTGGCTACACCTTC | TRBJ1-2 | 15 | . | once | TRBV20-1
CARSEGGPSNSPLHF | TGTGCCAGGTCAGAGGGAGGACCCAGCAATTCACCCCTCCACTTT | TRBJ1-6 | 15 | . | . | TRBV2
CSAPAGQDTEAFF | TGCAGTGCCCCTGCCGGACAGGACACTGAAGCTTTCTTT | TRBJ1-1 | 13 | TRBD1 | few | TRBV20-1
CSARTDRGGDEQFF | TGCAGTGCTAGAACGGACAGGGGCGGTGATGAGCAGTTCTTC | TRBJ2-1 | 14 | TRBD1 | . | TRBV20-1
CSASPGTADGQPLHF | TGCAGTGCTAGTCCCGGGACAGCGGACGGTCAGCCCCTCCACTTT | TRBJ1-6 | 15 | TRBD1 | . | TRBV20-1
CASRYNTEAFF | TGTGCCAGCAGGTATAACACTGAAGCTTTCTTT | TRBJ1-1 | 11 | . | many | TRBV12-3/TRBV12-4
CAIGGQANSGANVLTF | TGTGCCATCGGGGGACAGGCAAACTCTGGGGCCAACGTCCTGACTTTC | TRBJ2-6 | 16 | TRBD1 | many | TRBV10-3
CASRGLELFF | TGTGCCAGCAGGGGTTTGGAGCTGTTTTTT | TRBJ2-2 | 10 | . | many | TRBV2
CASSGRLGRGKGTEAFF | TGTGCCAGCAGTGGCCGACTAGGGCGGGGTAAGGGCACTGAAGCTTTCTTT | TRBJ1-1 | 17 | . | many | TRBV12-3/TRBV12-4
CSRETGDNQPQHF | TGCAGCAGGGAGACAGGGGACAATCAGCCCCAGCATTTT | TRBJ1-5 | 13 | TRBD1 | . | TRBV29-1
CSAPDGRSSYEQYF | TGCAGTGCTCCCGACGGCAGGAGCTCCTACGAGCAGTACTTC | TRBJ2-7 | 14 | . | many | TRBV20-1
CAWSPVQEAFF | TGTGCCTGGAGTCCAGTACAGGAAGCTTTCTTT | TRBJ1-1 | 11 | . | many | TRBV30
CSFVSGYTF | TGCAGTTTTGTCTCCGGCTACACCTTC | TRBJ1-2 | 9 | . | once | TRBV29-1
CASSPAGTSAVETQYF | TGTGCCAGCAGCCCCGCCGGGACTAGCGCCGTAGAGACCCAGTACTTC | TRBJ2-5 | 16 | TRBD2 | once | TRBV7-9
CASSRGVTVFFSGANVLTF | TGTGCCAGTAGTAGGGGGGTTACGGTGTTCTTCTCTGGGGCCAACGTCCTGACTTTC | TRBJ2-6 | 19 | . | . | TRBV19
CSARDGRVGETQYF | TGCAGTGCTAGAGATGGCAGGGTCGGAGAGACCCAGTACTTC | TRBJ2-5 | 14 | . | few | TRBV20-1
CASSSRVQGNPTYEQYF | TGTGCCAGCAGTTCCAGGGTCCAAGGCAACCCAACCTACGAGCAGTACTTC | TRBJ2-7 | 17 | . | . | TRBV6-5
CASSSPVKVHEQYF | TGTGCCAGCAGCTCACCGGTCAAGGTCCACGAGCAGTACTTC | TRBJ2-7 | 14 | . | . | TRBV13
CASSQPGRGRTYTEAFF | TGTGCCAGCAGCCAACCTGGGCGGGGCAGAACGTACACTGAAGCTTTCTTT | TRBJ1-1 | 17 | . | . | TRBV7-9